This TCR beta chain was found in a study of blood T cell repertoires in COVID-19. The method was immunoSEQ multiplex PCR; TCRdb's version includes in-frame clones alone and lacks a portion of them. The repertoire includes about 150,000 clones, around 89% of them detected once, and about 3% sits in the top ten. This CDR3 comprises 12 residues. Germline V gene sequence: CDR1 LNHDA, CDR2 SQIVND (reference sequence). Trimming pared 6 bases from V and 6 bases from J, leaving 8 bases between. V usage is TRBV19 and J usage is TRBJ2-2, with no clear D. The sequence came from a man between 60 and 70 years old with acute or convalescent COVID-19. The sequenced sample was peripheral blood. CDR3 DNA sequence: TGTGCCAGTAGACTATATGCCGGGGAGCTGTTTTTT. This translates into CASRLYAGELFF. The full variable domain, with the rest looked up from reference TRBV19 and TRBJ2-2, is DGGITQSPKYLFRKEGQNVTLSCEQNLNHDAMYWYRQDPGQGLRLIYYSQIVNDFQKGDIAEGYSVSREKKESFPLTVTSAQKNPTAFYLCASRLYAGELFFGEGSRLTVL.